Listed below are T cell receptor beta chains from one sample, sequenced in a study of T-cell memory formation after mild COVID-19. TCRdb reanalysed the 5' RACE reads using MiXCR and keeps one entry per CDR3 protein. The sample lists 45,000 to 55,000 distinct CDR3 sequences, 9.3% occurring once. Sequenced: PBMCs or a T cell subset sorted from them (not recorded which). The receptor source for this set is an adult woman who had mild COVID-19 (a few samples of this study predate the infection). Cell type and time point are not known. Each CDR3 is given with its conserved first and last residue. The D gene is left open where the match is weak. Expanded clones are given a class, and other clones once, few, many or no size at all.

NA	TRBV5-1	NA	TRBJ1-1	TGCGCCAGCAGCTCAGAAACCTGGGACACTGAAGCTTTCTTT	CASSSETWDTEAFF
TRBD1	TRBV20-1	few	TRBJ2-7	TGCAGTGCATCCAGGGGGATCTACGAGCAGTACTTC	CSASRGIYEQYF
NA	TRBV11-3	NA	TRBJ1-5	TGTGCCAGCAGCTTAGAAGGGGTCGAGCCCCAGCATTTT	CASSLEGVEPQHF
TRBD2	TRBV20-1	few	TRBJ2-3	TGCAGTGCTAGTTTGCGGGAGGGCTCCGATACGCAGTATTTT	CSASLREGSDTQYF
NA	TRBV20-1	NA	TRBJ1-2	TGCAGTCCCCGGGGGGACAGCTACACCTTC	CSPRGDSYTF
NA	TRBV5-1	many	TRBJ2-2	TGCGCCAGCAGCTTGGCCCTTGGGACCGGGGAGCTGTTTTTT	CASSLALGTGELFF
TRBD2	TRBV6-1	many	TRBJ2-3	TGTGCCAGCAGTGAACTAGCGGGGGGGCCAGATACGCAGTATTTT	CASSELAGGPDTQYF
NA	TRBV12-3/TRBV12-4	NA	TRBJ1-2	TGTGCCAGCAACTTTTTCCAGGGTTATGGCTACACCTTC	CASNFFQGYGYTF
TRBD2	TRBV7-9	NA	TRBJ2-1	TGTGCCAGCAGCTTAGTGGGACTATGGGACAATGAGCAGTTCTTC	CASSLVGLWDNEQFF
NA	TRBV29-1	NA	TRBJ2-7	TGCAGCGTCGTCGATACCGGGACCACCTACGAGCAGTACTTC	CSVVDTGTTYEQYF
NA	TRBV5-1	few	TRBJ2-5	TGCGCCAGCAGGAACCGGGACCTACAAGAGACCCAGTACTTC	CASRNRDLQETQYF
TRBD2	TRBV7-2	many	TRBJ2-1	TGTGCCAGCAGCCCCTGGACTAGCGTCAATGAGCAGTTCTTC	CASSPWTSVNEQFF
TRBD2	TRBV20-1	NA	TRBJ2-3	TGCAGTGCTAAATTTACCTGGACTAGCGGGGGGGCCCAAGATACGCAGTATTTT	CSAKFTWTSGGAQDTQYF
NA	TRBV15	few	TRBJ1-2	TGTGCCACCAGCAGGGACCATAACTATGGCTACACCTTC	CATSRDHNYGYTF
NA	TRBV15	many	TRBJ2-5	TGTGCCACCAGCAGAGATCAGGGACCGCAAGAGACCCAGTACTTC	CATSRDQGPQETQYF
TRBD1	TRBV12-3/TRBV12-4	many	TRBJ2-7	TGTGCCAGCAGATTCCGGACAGGGCCCTACGAGCAGTACTTC	CASRFRTGPYEQYF
NA	TRBV4-2	many	TRBJ1-1	TGTGCCAGCAGCCAATCCGGGCGGCAGATGAACACTGAAGCTTTCTTT	CASSQSGRQMNTEAFF
NA	TRBV5-1	few	TRBJ2-7	TGCGCCAGCAGTCAGGGACAAGTACTTTCCTACGAGCAGTACTTC	CASSQGQVLSYEQYF
TRBD1	TRBV7-2	NA	TRBJ1-2	TGTGCCAGCAGCTTACTACCGGGACAGGACCCTTATGGCTACACCTTC	CASSLLPGQDPYGYTF
TRBD2	TRBV4-1	NA	TRBJ2-1	TGCGCCAGCAGCCAAACCGGGACTAGTAGGGACTTC	CASSQTGTSRDF
TRBD1	TRBV5-1	few	TRBJ1-2	TGCGCCAGCAGCTTGGAGGGACAGGGGATCCATGGCTACACCTTC	CASSLEGQGIHGYTF
NA	TRBV6-5	many	TRBJ2-1	TGTGCCAGCAGTTACTCTTTTTCGGGGAATGAGCAGTTCTTC	CASSYSFSGNEQFF
NA	TRBV11-3	NA	TRBJ2-1	TGTGCCAGCAAGCAAAGCGGAACCACGACGCACAATGAGCAGTTCTTC	CASKQSGTTTHNEQFF
TRBD2	TRBV10-3	once	TRBJ2-3	TGTGCCATCAGTGGTACTAGCGGGTCTCCAGATACGCAGTATTTT	CAISGTSGSPDTQYF
NA	TRBV12-3/TRBV12-4	few	TRBJ1-4	TGTGCCAGCAGTTTGTCGACTGATGAAAAACTGTTTTTT	CASSLSTDEKLFF
NA	TRBV14	few	TRBJ2-7	TGTGCCAGCAGCCGAAACAGGGTAAGAGAAGAAGAGCAGTACTTC	CASSRNRVREEEQYF
TRBD1	TRBV5-6	NA	TRBJ2-1	TGTGCCAGCAGCTTCTTTGACAGGGGTGAAAATGAGCAGTTCTTC	CASSFFDRGENEQFF